These T cell receptor beta chains were read from a single sample in a study of blood T cell repertoires in COVID-19. Assay used: immunoSEQ multiplex PCR; TCRdb lists only in-frame clones, some missing. The table includes hundreds of thousands of clones, nearly 90% detected once. The sample taken for sequencing was PBMCs or T cells enriched from blood (not recorded which). The receptors were gathered from a woman younger than 45 who had recovered from COVID-19. The CDR3 runs from the conserved cysteine through the conserved F or W. The D gene is left open where the match is weak. Clone size is not always given. Where it is, it says once, few, many or a class for expanded clones.

TRBJ1-6	TRBV27	TRBD1	once	TGTGCCAGCAGTTTTTTAGGGGGCGCATATTCACCCCTCCACTTT	CASSFLGGAYSPLHF
TRBJ2-1	TRBV7-2	TRBD1	NA	TGTGCCAGCAGCTCGAGGGGGACAGGGTATAAGTTCTTC	CASSSRGTGYKFF
TRBJ2-2	TRBV5-1	TRBD2	NA	TGCGCCAGCAGCTTGTCTTCTAGCGGGAGTTGGGTAACCGGGGAGCTGTTTTTT	CASSLSSSGSWVTGELFF
TRBJ2-5	TRBV3-1/TRBV3-2	TRBD2	NA	TGTGCCAGCAGCCAAGGGGGAGGGCAGGCCCAAGAGACCCAGTACTTC	CASSQGGGQAQETQYF
TRBJ1-2	TRBV10-3	TRBD1	NA	TGTGCCATCAGTGATGGGGACAGGGGTCTCTATGGCTACACCTTC	CAISDGDRGLYGYTF
TRBJ2-7	TRBV11-2	NA	NA	TGTGCCAGCAGCTTAGGCGCCAGGGCCTACGAGCAGTACTTC	CASSLGARAYEQYF
TRBJ2-2	TRBV23-1	TRBD1	NA	TGCGCCAGCAGTCAACAGGACAGGGAGAAGCCCGGGGAGCTGTTTTTT	CASSQQDREKPGELFF
TRBJ2-7	TRBV10-3	TRBD2	NA	TGTGCCATCAGTGAAACGTGGGGGAGAACCGGGACTAGCGGGACAGACGAGCAGTACTTC	CAISETWGRTGTSGTDEQYF
TRBJ2-7	TRBV5-1	TRBD1	NA	TGCGCCAGCAGCTCGGGACAGGGATTGTACGAGCAGTACTTC	CASSSGQGLYEQYF
TRBJ1-2	TRBV10-3	TRBD1	NA	TGTGCCACTACCGGGACAGCGACCCTGGGCGGCTACACCTTC	CATTGTATLGGYTF
TRBJ1-2	TRBV5-1	NA	NA	TGCGCCAGCAGCTTGGTCACAGAGAGCTATGGCTACACCTTC	CASSLVTESYGYTF
TRBJ2-1	TRBV4-1	NA	NA	TGCGCCAGCAGCCAAGAGAGGGGGGGTCTTGGGAATGAGCAGTTCTTC	CASSQERGGLGNEQFF
TRBJ2-1	TRBV10-3	TRBD1	NA	TGTGCCATCAGTGGGGACAGGCTTGGCAATGAGCAGTTCTTC	CAISGDRLGNEQFF
TRBJ1-1	TRBV11-3	NA	NA	TGTGCCAGCAGCTTAACCGGGACATCAAACACTGAAGCTTTCTTT	CASSLTGTSNTEAFF
TRBJ1-2	TRBV15	TRBD1	NA	TGTGCCACCAGCACCGGACAGGGAGGCTATGGCTACACCTTC	CATSTGQGGYGYTF
TRBJ1-1	TRBV10-3	NA	once	TGTGCCATCCGTGGGCCAGGGAAGGACACTGAAGCTTTCTTT	CAIRGPGKDTEAFF
TRBJ1-4	TRBV10-3	TRBD1	NA	TGTGCCATTGCCCGGGGACAGGGTTACGGTCAAGGTAATGAAAAACTGTTTTTT	CAIARGQGYGQGNEKLFF
TRBJ1-2	TRBV9	TRBD1	NA	TGTGCCAGCGGAGGATACAGGGGGCGCGGCTATGGCTACACCTTC	CASGGYRGRGYGYTF
TRBJ1-2	TRBV6-6	TRBD1	NA	TGTGCCAGCAGTTACCTTGACAGGGGGCCTAGTGGCTACACCTTC	CASSYLDRGPSGYTF
TRBJ2-3	TRBV9	TRBD2	NA	TGTGCCAGCGCCCCTGGGACTAGCGGGACCACAGATACGCAGTATTTT	CASAPGTSGTTDTQYF
TRBJ1-6	TRBV9	NA	NA	TGTGCCAGCAGCGTAGGACTCGGGGAAGTATTCTCACCCCTCCACTTT	CASSVGLGEVFSPLHF
TRBJ2-1	TRBV27	TRBD2	once	TGTGCCAGCAGTTTTATACTAGCGGGAACCAATGAGCAGTTCTTC	CASSFILAGTNEQFF
TRBJ1-1	TRBV5-6	TRBD1	NA	TGTGCCAGCAGCTTGGGAGGGACAGGGGTATCAGCTTTCTTT	CASSLGGTGVSAFF
TRBJ1-1	TRBV7-2	TRBD1	NA	TGTGCCAGCAGCTTGATGAGGGGGCGTAGGACTGAAGCTTTCTTT	CASSLMRGRRTEAFF
TRBJ1-3	TRBV6-5	NA	NA	TGTGCCACCTACAGTGCTGGAAACACCATATATTTT	CATYSAGNTIYF
TRBJ2-5	TRBV6-1	TRBD2	once	TGTGCCAGCAGCGAAGGGGGAGCGGGAGAGGAGACCCAGTACTTC	CASSEGGAGEETQYF
TRBJ2-7	TRBV5-1	NA	many	TGCGCCAGCAGCTTACCTCGAAACACTATTGGCTACGAGCAGTACTTC	CASSLPRNTIGYEQYF
TRBJ2-5	TRBV9	TRBD1	NA	TGTGCCAGCAGCGTAGGGCTACAGGGGGCCCAAGAGACCCAGTACTTC	CASSVGLQGAQETQYF
TRBJ1-5	TRBV15	TRBD1	NA	TGTGCCACGATGGGAAGGGGGCTGCCCAATCAGCCCCAGCATTTT	CATMGRGLPNQPQHF
TRBJ2-3	TRBV4-1	TRBD2	NA	TGCGCCAGCAGCCCGACTAGCGGGAGGGGGTCCGATACGCAGTATTTT	CASSPTSGRGSDTQYF
TRBJ2-5	TRBV7-9	TRBD2	NA	TGTGCCAGCAGCTTAGATACTAGCGGGGCTCAAGAGACCCAGTACTTC	CASSLDTSGAQETQYF
TRBJ2-1	TRBV9	TRBD2	NA	TGTGCCAGCAGCGTAGCTACGGGGACTAGGATAGGTGAGCAGTTCTTC	CASSVATGTRIGEQFF
TRBJ2-2	TRBV13	NA	few	TGTGCCAGCAGCTTGGGTCGGGGTACCGGGGAGCTGTTTTTT	CASSLGRGTGELFF
TRBJ2-7	TRBV2	NA	NA	TGTGCCAGCAGGCCGACAGAGTCCTACGAGCAGTACTTC	CASRPTESYEQYF
TRBJ1-1	TRBV5-6	NA	NA	TGTGCCAGCAGCTTGGTCGGGGTGGCGGACACTGAAGCTTTCTTT	CASSLVGVADTEAFF
TRBJ1-1	TRBV28	NA	NA	TGTGCCAGCAGGTCAAACACTGAAGCTTTCTTT	CASRSNTEAFF
TRBJ2-2	TRBV27	TRBD1	NA	TGTGCCAGCAGTTTACTGAACCCGGGACAGGGGGCGTCCGGGGAGCTGTTTTTT	CASSLLNPGQGASGELFF
TRBJ2-2	TRBV9	NA	NA	TGTGCCAGCAGCGTAACAGGGTTAGTCACCGGGGAGCTGTTTTTT	CASSVTGLVTGELFF
TRBJ2-1	TRBV2	NA	NA	TGTGCCAGCAGTAAAGATACGTCGTTTGGCTATGAGCAGTTCTTC	CASSKDTSFGYEQFF
TRBJ2-2	TRBV7-9	TRBD1	once	TGTGCCAGCAGCTTATATCAGGGGGCACTCACCGGGGAGCTGTTTTTT	CASSLYQGALTGELFF
TRBJ2-2	TRBV7-6	TRBD2	NA	TGTGCCAGCACCCGGGGACTAGCAGACACCGGGGAGCTGTTTTTT	CASTRGLADTGELFF
TRBJ2-3	TRBV5-1	NA	NA	TGCGCCAGCAGCCAGGGGGGCAGGGAATCAGATACGCAGTATTTT	CASSQGGRESDTQYF
TRBJ1-6	TRBV6-5	NA	NA	TGTGCCAGCAGTTACGAGGAGAGTTCACCCCTCCACTTT	CASSYEESSPLHF
TRBJ2-1	TRBV29-1	NA	NA	TGCAGCGTTGAAAGCAGGGCGGACAATGAGCAGTTCTTC	CSVESRADNEQFF
TRBJ2-7	TRBV5-1	NA	few	TGCGCCAGCGGAATAACAGCCTCCTACGAGCAGTACTTC	CASGITASYEQYF
TRBJ1-5	TRBV2	NA	NA	TGTGCCAGCAGTGTATCGATCACATCTGTAATCCAGCCCCAGCATTTT	CASSVSITSVIQPQHF
TRBJ1-5	TRBV4-2	NA	NA	TGTGCCAGCAGCCAAGATCCCCCACAGTCCAATCAGCCCCAGCATTTT	CASSQDPPQSNQPQHF
TRBJ1-2	TRBV10-3	NA	once	TGTGCCATCAGTGAGGGACACTCTAACTATGGCTACACCTTC	CAISEGHSNYGYTF
TRBJ1-5	TRBV28	TRBD1	NA	TGTGCCAGCAGTTCCCCTCAGGGGGCGAGTCAGCCCCAGCATTTT	CASSSPQGASQPQHF
TRBJ1-6	TRBV5-1	TRBD1	NA	TGCGCCAGCAGTTCGACAGGGGGAAAGATCTTTTCACCCCTCCACTTT	CASSSTGGKIFSPLHF
TRBJ2-7	TRBV6-6	NA	NA	TGTGCCAGCCATGACAGGCTTACCTACGAGCAGTACTTC	CASHDRLTYEQYF
TRBJ2-1	TRBV29-1	NA	once	TGCAGCGTTAGAACGAACAGGGACGGTGAGCAGTTCTTC	CSVRTNRDGEQFF
TRBJ2-7	TRBV6-6	NA	NA	TGTGCCAGCAGACGTTTAGATGTCTACGAGCAGTACTTC	CASRRLDVYEQYF
TRBJ1-2	TRBV5-1	NA	NA	TGCGCCAGCAGCAGACTGGCAGAAGGCTATGGCTACACCTTC	CASSRLAEGYGYTF
TRBJ2-1	TRBV5-6	TRBD2	NA	TGTGCCAGCAGCTTGGTGGGACTAGAAGGGGCGCAGTTCTTC	CASSLVGLEGAQFF
TRBJ1-1	TRBV9	TRBD1	NA	TGTGCCAGCAGCGCCGAATCCGGGACAGGGGTTAGAACTGAAGCTTTCTTT	CASSAESGTGVRTEAFF
TRBJ1-1	TRBV30	NA	NA	TGTGCCTGGAGCGCGGGGGGGATTAGGGAAGCTTTCTTT	CAWSAGGIREAFF
TRBJ2-1	TRBV4-2	TRBD2	NA	TGTGCCAGCAGCCAAAGCGGGAGGACCTCCTACAATGAGCAGTTCTTC	CASSQSGRTSYNEQFF